Listed below are T cell receptor beta chains from one sample, sequenced in a study of blood T cell repertoires in COVID-19. Method: immunoSEQ multiplex PCR; TCRdb's copy keeps in-frame clones and lacks some. The data hold 95,000 or so clones, with 80% to 90% observed a single time. Specimen: peripheral blood. The receptors derive from a man older than 75 with active or convalescent COVID-19. Each CDR3 is given with its conserved first and last residue. D genes are given only for firm matches. For some rows the clone size is stated as once, few or many, or as a class when expanded; others skip it.

V: TRBV2
J: TRBJ2-5
size: few
D: -
length: 13
CDR3: CASSVISQETQYF
DNA: TGTGCCAGCAGTGTTATCTCCCAAGAGACCCAGTACTTC

V: TRBV3-1/TRBV3-2
J: TRBJ2-2
size: few
D: TRBD1
length: 14
CDR3: CASSLTTGAGELFF
DNA: TGTGCCAGCAGCCTTACGACAGGGGCCGGGGAGCTGTTTTTT

V: TRBV14
J: TRBJ2-1
size: few
D: -
length: 16
CDR3: CASSQQTQFRNNEQFF
DNA: TGTGCCAGCAGCCAACAAACACAATTCCGTAACAATGAGCAGTTCTTC

V: TRBV7-2
J: TRBJ2-7
size: -
D: TRBD1
length: 15
CDR3: CASSPRTGVGYEQYF
DNA: TGTGCCAGCAGCCCCAGGACAGGGGTGGGGTACGAGCAGTACTTC

V: TRBV7-6
J: TRBJ2-1
size: -
D: -
length: 16
CDR3: CASSSPGRTLYNEQFF
DNA: TGTGCCAGCAGCTCCCCCGGGCGGACTCTTTACAATGAGCAGTTCTTC

V: TRBV29-1
J: TRBJ1-2
size: few
D: TRBD1
length: 12
CDR3: CSGLGQGVGYTF
DNA: TGCAGCGGCCTCGGACAGGGGGTCGGCTACACCTTC

V: TRBV18
J: TRBJ1-1
size: -
D: TRBD1
length: 14
CDR3: CASSPTTGGTEAFF
DNA: TGTGCCAGCTCACCTACAACAGGGGGGACTGAAGCTTTCTTT

V: TRBV25-1
J: TRBJ1-4
size: -
D: -
length: 12
CDR3: CASSDSGEKLFF
DNA: TGTGCCAGCAGTGATTCGGGGGAAAAACTGTTTTTT

V: TRBV6-1
J: TRBJ1-6
size: once
D: -
length: 14
CDR3: CASSEQTGNSPLHF
DNA: TGTGCCAGCAGTGAACAAACGGGTAATTCACCCCTCCACTTT

V: TRBV23-1
J: TRBJ1-2
size: -
D: TRBD1
length: 17
CDR3: CASSQSVAGGYRYGYTF
DNA: TGCGCCAGCAGTCAATCGGTGGCAGGGGGATACCGGTATGGCTACACCTTC

V: TRBV6-6
J: TRBJ1-1
size: -
D: -
length: 15
CDR3: CASSYSPGLNTEAFF
DNA: TGTGCCAGCAGTTACTCGCCAGGGTTGAACACTGAAGCTTTCTTT

V: TRBV19
J: TRBJ2-1
size: few
D: TRBD2
length: 14
CDR3: CASKTSLAGVEQFF
DNA: TGTGCCAGTAAAACGAGTTTAGCGGGAGTTGAGCAGTTCTTC

V: TRBV5-1
J: TRBJ2-1
size: once
D: -
length: 13
CDR3: CASSLDSYNEQFF
DNA: TGCGCCAGCAGTCTGGACAGCTACAATGAGCAGTTCTTC

V: TRBV19
J: TRBJ2-3
size: -
D: -
length: 15
CDR3: CASSTGITSTDTQYF
DNA: TGTGCCAGTAGTACAGGGATTACTAGCACAGATACGCAGTATTTT

V: TRBV11-2
J: TRBJ1-1
size: -
D: -
length: 13
CDR3: CASSLGFSRKAFF
DNA: TGTGCCAGCAGCTTAGGATTTTCGAGGAAAGCTTTCTTT

V: TRBV5-1
J: TRBJ2-5
size: -
D: -
length: 14
CDR3: CASSLGQSQETQYF
DNA: TGCGCCAGCAGCTTGGGACAATCCCAAGAGACCCAGTACTTC

V: TRBV19
J: TRBJ2-1
size: -
D: TRBD1
length: 15
CDR3: CASSIAGQGIHEQFF
DNA: TGTGCCAGTAGTATAGCTGGACAGGGAATACATGAGCAGTTCTTC

V: TRBV5-1
J: TRBJ1-2
size: -
D: -
length: 14
CDR3: CASSLASEPMGYTF
DNA: TGCGCCAGCAGCTTGGCATCCGAACCTATGGGCTACACCTTC

V: TRBV24-1
J: TRBJ2-1
size: -
D: TRBD2
length: 16
CDR3: CATSVRENSEYNEQFF
DNA: TGTGCCACCAGTGTGCGGGAGAACTCAGAATACAATGAGCAGTTCTTC

V: TRBV10-3
J: TRBJ2-1
size: -
D: TRBD2
length: 17
CDR3: CAISELTSGGSYNEQFF
DNA: TGTGCCATCAGTGAATTGACTAGCGGGGGATCCTACAATGAGCAGTTCTTC

V: TRBV7-2
J: TRBJ2-5
size: -
D: TRBD1
length: 15
CDR3: CASSFNKGGGETQYF
DNA: TGTGCCAGCAGCTTTAATAAAGGGGGCGGAGAGACCCAGTACTTC

V: TRBV18
J: TRBJ2-1
size: -
D: -
length: 13
CDR3: CASSTTQNNEQFF
DNA: TGTGCCAGCTCAACGACACAAAACAATGAGCAGTTCTTC

V: TRBV6-1
J: TRBJ2-2
size: few
D: TRBD1
length: 20
CDR3: CASRGPGGAEPKAPTGELFF
DNA: TGTGCCAGCCGTGGACCAGGGGGCGCCGAGCCCAAGGCCCCCACCGGGGAGCTGTTTTTT

V: TRBV7-2
J: TRBJ2-1
size: once
D: TRBD2
length: 14
CDR3: CASSPGGLAGSKFF
DNA: TGTGCCAGCAGCCCAGGAGGGCTAGCGGGATCCAAGTTCTTC

V: TRBV19
J: TRBJ1-5
size: -
D: -
length: 14
CDR3: CASSMGLSNQPQHF
DNA: TGTGCCAGTAGTATGGGACTTAGCAATCAGCCCCAGCATTTT

V: TRBV3-1/TRBV3-2
J: TRBJ2-7
size: -
D: TRBD1
length: 14
CDR3: CASSQSDRAGEQYF
DNA: TGTGCCAGCAGCCAATCTGACAGGGCGGGCGAGCAGTACTTC

V: TRBV27
J: TRBJ2-7
size: -
D: TRBD2
length: 13
CDR3: CASTLAGGHEQYF
DNA: TGTGCCAGCACACTAGCGGGAGGTCACGAGCAGTACTTC

V: TRBV28
J: TRBJ1-5
size: -
D: TRBD1
length: 14
CDR3: CASSSTGGRQPQHF
DNA: TGTGCCAGCAGTTCAACAGGGGGCAGGCAGCCCCAGCATTTT

V: TRBV19
J: TRBJ1-4
size: -
D: -
length: 15
CDR3: CASSMIGSANEKLFF
DNA: TGTGCCAGTAGTATGATCGGGTCGGCTAATGAAAAACTGTTTTTT

V: TRBV7-2
J: TRBJ1-5
size: many
D: -
length: 16
CDR3: CASSLSGLYSNQPQHF
DNA: TGTGCCAGCAGCTTATCAGGGCTATATAGCAATCAGCCCCAGCATTTT

V: TRBV10-2
J: TRBJ2-4
size: -
D: -
length: 14
CDR3: CASWGTGARGRSYF
DNA: -

V: TRBV15
J: TRBJ2-7
size: -
D: -
length: 17
CDR3: CATSRDLSSWSSYEQYF
DNA: TGTGCCACCAGCAGAGATCTAAGTAGCTGGAGCTCCTACGAGCAGTACTTC

V: TRBV7-6
J: TRBJ2-5
size: -
D: TRBD1
length: 15
CDR3: CASSSGTAPVETQYF
DNA: TGTGCCAGCAGCTCGGGGACAGCGCCAGTCGAGACCCAGTACTTC

V: TRBV18
J: TRBJ2-7
size: -
D: TRBD2
length: 14
CDR3: CASSPGTRTYEQYF
DNA: TGTGCCAGCTCACCCGGGACTAGAACCTACGAGCAGTACTTC

V: TRBV28
J: TRBJ1-1
size: -
D: -
length: 14
CDR3: CASSLSGGDTEAFF
DNA: TGTGCCAGCAGTTTATCGGGGGGGGACACTGAAGCTTTCTTT

V: TRBV19
J: TRBJ2-5
size: -
D: -
length: 14
CDR3: CASSMRGGVETQYF
DNA: TGTGCCAGTAGTATGCGGGGCGGCGTCGAGACCCAGTACTTC

V: TRBV19
J: TRBJ2-3
size: -
D: TRBD2
length: 15
CDR3: CATGASGRAPDTQYF
DNA: TGTGCAACTGGGGCTAGCGGGAGGGCCCCAGATACGCAGTATTTT

V: TRBV6-4
J: TRBJ2-1
size: -
D: TRBD2
length: 15
CDR3: CASSEAGGRYNEQFF
DNA: TGTGCCAGCAGTGAGGCGGGAGGCCGGTACAATGAGCAGTTCTTC